Listed here are 18 T cell receptor beta chains from one sample, sequenced in a study of shared clonotypes between healthy human individuals. Produced via immunoSEQ multiplex PCR; TCRdb's table is partial and in-frame only. The data contain hundreds of thousands of clones, 75% to 85% of them singletons. Sequencing was done on a sample of PBMCs. The source is a woman aged 40 to 50 in good health. Some clones in this sample may be carry-over from other donors' samples.

The chain joins TRBV5-1 to TRBJ2-2, with 9 positions matching TRBD1. V lost 4 bases, J lost 0 bases, and 10 bases stayed unmatched. Germline V gene data show CDR1 as SGHRS and CDR2 as YFSETQ. The CDR3 has 18 amino acids. CDR3 amino acids: CASSPAWGQGANTGELFF. In nucleotides, the CDR3 is TGCGCCAGCAGCCCCGCCTGGGGACAGGGAGCGAACACCGGGGAGCTGTTTTTT.

This chain connects TRBV7-9 to TRBJ2-1, with TRBD2 matching 10 bases. V lost 2 bases, J lost 9 bases, and 7 bases stayed unmatched. Germline V gene lookup returns CDR1 SEHNR and CDR2 FQNEAQ (reference sequence). CDR3 length equals 15 residues. DNA of the CDR3: TGTGCCAGCAGCTTAAGGGCTAGCGGGAGTTCTGAGCAGTTCTTC. Its translation is CASSLRASGSSEQFF. Drawing the rest from reference TRBV7-9 and TRBJ2-1, the complete variable domain is DTGVSQNPRHKITKRGQNVTFRCDPISEHNRLYWYRQTLGQGPEFLTYFQNEAQLEKSRLLSDRFSAERPKGSFSTLEIQRTEQGDSAMYLCASSLRASGSSEQFFGPGTRLTVL.

As DNA, the CDR3 is TGTGCCAGCTCACCGGGTCAGGATAGTCCGCCCCAGCATTTT. It encodes CASSPGQDSPPQHF. V is TRBV18 and J is TRBJ1-5; D is unresolved. The CDR3 extends over 14 amino acids. V was shortened by 3 bases and J by 9 bases, with 15 bases between the two germline ends. Germline V gene data show CDR1 as KGHSH and CDR2 as LQKENI.

The rearrangement links TRBV4-1 to TRBJ1-2; TRBD1 is a possible D gene (5 bases). This CDR3 region has 13 residues. V lost 4 bases and J 4 bases, leaving 10 bases between the germline ends. CDR1 is MGHRA, CDR2 YSYEKL, per germline. The CDR3, as DNA: TGCGCCAGCAGCCCCCAGGGTGTCTATGGCTACACCTTC. Translation: CASSPQGVYGYTF.

Note on this clone: The same CDR3 also results from other DNA sequences found in this sample. The V gene is TRBV7-9, the J gene TRBJ1-5; TRBD1 agrees at 8 bases. Trimming cost V 6 bases and J 0 bases; bases outside gene matches: 4. This CDR3 is built from 15 residues. Germline V CDR1 and CDR2: SEHNR, FQNEAQ (reference sequence). CDR3 sequence reads: CASSPTGGSNQPQHF. The DNA for the CDR3 is TGTGCCAGCAGTCCTACAGGGGGTAGCAATCAGCCCCAGCATTTT. Looking up the rest from reference TRBV7-9 and TRBJ1-5 gives the full variable domain: DTGVSQNPRHKITKRGQNVTFRCDPISEHNRLYWYRQTLGQGPEFLTYFQNEAQLEKSRLLSDRFSAERPKGSFSTLEIQRTEQGDSAMYLCASSPTGGSNQPQHFGDGTRLSIL.

J is TRBJ2-7 and V is TRBV6-4, with TRBD2 identical over 9 bases. The germline V gene encodes CDR1 MRHNA and CDR2 SNTAGT. This CDR3 has 17 amino acids. V lost 7 bases to trimming and J lost 4 bases; unmatched junction nucleotides: 17. DNA of the CDR3: TGTGCCAGCACTCAAAGGTCGTCGGCGGGAGGGCTATACGAGCAGTACTTC. Translated: CASTQRSSAGGLYEQYF.

V gene TRBV28 combines with J gene TRBJ2-7; TRBD2 matches 12 bases. CDR1 is MDHEN, CDR2 SYDVKM, per germline. V was clipped by 3 bases and J by 0 bases; unmatched bases: 6. The CDR3 loop spans 17 amino acids. The CDR3 loop reads CASSFSASGRDSYEQYF. CDR3 DNA sequence: TGTGCCAGCAGTTTTTCGGCTAGCGGGAGGGACTCCTACGAGCAGTACTTC.

This chain joins TRBV6-6 and TRBJ1-3; D possibly corresponds to TRBD1 (5 bases). Germline V gives CDR1 MNHNY, CDR2 SVGAGI (reference sequence). This CDR3 comprises 15 residues. Trimming shortened V by 5 bases and J by 0 bases, and 11 bases separated the two germline ends. The CDR3 is CASSRDSYSGNTIYF. Here the CDR3 DNA reads TGTGCCAGCAGTCGCGACAGCTACTCTGGAAACACCATATATTTT.

This CDR3 is CASSPFAPGQVMKDYGYTF. CDR3 DNA: TGTGCCAGCTCACCGTTCGCACCGGGACAGGTGATGAAGGATTATGGCTACACCTTC. This chain connects TRBV18 to TRBJ1-2; 8 bases are a match to TRBD1. Germline-derived CDR1 and CDR2 are KGHSH and LQKENI. The CDR3 spans 19 residues. Unmatched junction bases numbered 20, after V lost 3 bases and J lost 5 bases.

This clone is medium-sized (0.01 to 0.1%) within its sample. The same CDR3 is also encoded by other DNA sequences in this sample. The rearrangement joins TRBV18 to TRBJ1-2; D gene uncertain. The CDR3 runs to 12 residues. Trimming took off 0 bases at V and 3 bases at J, with 2 bases between the two ends. Germline CDR1 reads KGHSH; CDR2 reads LQKENI. The CDR3 protein is CASSPPDYGYTF. In DNA form, the CDR3 reads TGTGCCAGCTCACCACCAGACTATGGCTACACCTTC.

This clone was found a few times. The V and J genes are TRBV11-2 and TRBJ2-1; 10 bases match TRBD2. The length of the CDR3 is 15 residues. The V segment lost 0 bases and the J segment 14 bases; nucleotides outside the gene matches: 10. Germline CDR1 and CDR2: SGHAT and FQNNGV. The CDR3 region is CASSLDLASGSPKFF. In DNA, the CDR3 is TGTGCCAGCAGCTTAGATTTAGCTAGCGGGAGCCCAAAGTTCTTC.

This clone appeared a few times. The chain employs TRBV27 and TRBJ1-2, with TRBD1 matching 7 bases. V dropped 4 bases and J dropped 4; count of bases not matched to a gene: 9. The CDR3 is 15 residues long. Germline V CDR1 and CDR2: MNHEY, SMNVEV (reference sequence). The CDR3 region is CASSWSGTEFYGYTF. The DNA for the CDR3 is TGTGCCAGCAGTTGGTCCGGGACAGAGTTCTATGGCTACACCTTC.

The rearrangement joins TRBV28 to TRBJ2-1, with TRBD2 identical over 10 bases. The V gene's germline CDR1 is MDHEN and CDR2 SYDVKM. The CDR3 has 16 amino acids. V lost 7 bases, J lost 7 bases, and 13 bases stayed unmatched. CDR3 coding DNA: TGTGCCAGCACCCCTGTGTTTCTAGCGGGAGTGAATGAGCAGTTCTTC. It is translated as CASTPVFLAGVNEQFF.

On this clone itself: Possible read error: a much larger clone is one base away. The V call is TRBV2, the J call TRBJ2-2; D is possibly TRBD1 or TRBD2 (5 bases each). Germline CDR1 SNHLY, CDR2 FYNNEI. The CDR3 length is 16 residues. CDR3: CASSEQGITNTGEPFF. CDR3 nucleotides: TGTGCCAGCAGTGAACAGGGAATTACGAACACCGGGGAGCCGTTTTTT.

The gene calls are TRBV15 and TRBJ1-4, with D possibly matching TRBD1 (5 bases). The CDR3 spans 15 residues. V lost 1 base and J lost 8, with 14 bases in between. The V gene's germline CDR1 is LNHNV and CDR2 YYDKDF (reference sequence). The DNA for the CDR3 is TGTGCCACCAGCAGAGGAACAGGAGTCAACGAAAAACTGTTTTTT. Translating gives CATSRGTGVNEKLFF.

The chain is built from TRBV5-1 and TRBJ2-2; 12 bases match TRBD2. Losses at the gene ends were 2 bases for V and 1 base for J; bases not matched to a gene: 3. Germline CDR1 is SGHRS and CDR2 is YFSETQ. The CDR3 runs to 17 residues. This CDR3 is CASSLSTSGRNTGELFF. The CDR3 DNA reads TGCGCCAGCAGCTTATCGACTAGCGGGAGGAACACCGGGGAGCTGTTTTTT.

V and J are TRBV27 and TRBJ1-1; 8 nucleotides agree with TRBD1. This CDR3 contains 19 residues. After removal of 4 bases from V and 1 base from J, the junction contained 17 bases not matched to a gene. In germline, CDR1 is MNHEY, CDR2 SMNVEV (reference sequence). The CDR3 reads CASSSLPQGVVEGNTEAFF. The CDR3 bases are TGTGCCAGCAGTTCCCTCCCACAGGGGGTAGTAGAGGGGAACACTGAAGCTTTCTTT.

The chain combines TRBV16 with TRBJ2-7, with 9 bases identical to TRBD1. The CDR3 is made up of 16 amino acids. The junction had 17 bases not matched to a gene; V was cut back by 8 bases and J by 6 bases. Germline CDR1 is KGHSY and CDR2 is FQNENV. The CDR3 region has the DNA TGTGCCAGCGCCAACGATCACGGGACAGGGTCCGTCGAGCAGTACTTC. This codes for CASANDHGTGSVEQYF.